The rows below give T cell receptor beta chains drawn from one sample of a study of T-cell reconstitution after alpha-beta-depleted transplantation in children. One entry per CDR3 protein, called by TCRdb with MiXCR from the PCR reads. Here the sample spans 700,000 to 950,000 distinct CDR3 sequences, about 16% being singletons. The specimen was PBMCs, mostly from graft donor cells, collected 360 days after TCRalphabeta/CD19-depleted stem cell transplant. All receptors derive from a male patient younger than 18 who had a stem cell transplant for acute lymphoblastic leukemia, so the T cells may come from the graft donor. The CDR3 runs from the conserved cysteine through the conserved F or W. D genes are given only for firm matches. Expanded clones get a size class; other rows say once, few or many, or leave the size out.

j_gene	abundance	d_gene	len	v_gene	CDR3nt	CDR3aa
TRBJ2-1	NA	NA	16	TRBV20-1	TGCAGTGCTAGAGGGGGGGGCGGGATCACCTACAATGAGCAGTTCTTC	CSARGGGGITYNEQFF
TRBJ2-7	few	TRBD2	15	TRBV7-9	TGTGCCAGCAGCTTGTGGCCGGGAGGCACCTACGAGCAGTACTTC	CASSLWPGGTYEQYF
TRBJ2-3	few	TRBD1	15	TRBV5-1	TGCGCCAGCAGCACCCCGGGACAGGGGTCAGATACGCAGTATTTT	CASSTPGQGSDTQYF
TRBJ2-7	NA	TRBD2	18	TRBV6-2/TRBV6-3	TGTGCCAGCAGCCCCCTGGGACTAGCGGGAGGGCGTCTGGACGAGCAGTACTTC	CASSPLGLAGGRLDEQYF
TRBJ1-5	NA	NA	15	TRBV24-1	TGTGCCACCAGTGATTTAGGAGGGGAGCATCAGCCCCAGCATTTT	CATSDLGGEHQPQHF
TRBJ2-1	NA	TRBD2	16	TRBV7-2	TGTGCCAGCAGCTTAGTGGGCGGGAGCGCCTACAATGAGCAGTTCTTC	CASSLVGGSAYNEQFF
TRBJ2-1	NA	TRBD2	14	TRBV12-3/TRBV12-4	TGTGCCAGCACCTCCCTGGGAGGGATCAATGAGCAGTTCTTC	CASTSLGGINEQFF
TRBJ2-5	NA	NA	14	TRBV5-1	TGCGCCAGCAGCTTCTCACTAGCCCAAGAGACCCAGTACTTC	CASSFSLAQETQYF
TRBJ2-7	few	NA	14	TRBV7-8	TGTGCCAGCAGCTTAGCGTATACTTCCTACGAGCAGTACTTC	CASSLAYTSYEQYF
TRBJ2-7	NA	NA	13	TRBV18	TGTGCCAGCTCACCGGGACACATTTACGAGCAGTACTTC	CASSPGHIYEQYF
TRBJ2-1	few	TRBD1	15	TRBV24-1	TGTGCCACCAGTGTCGGGACAGGGGGAAGGAATGAGCAGTTCTTC	CATSVGTGGRNEQFF
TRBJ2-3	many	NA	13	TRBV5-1	TGCGCCAGCAGCGCCCTCCGTGGGGATACGCAGTATTTT	CASSALRGDTQYF
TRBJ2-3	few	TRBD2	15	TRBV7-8	TGTGCCAGCAGCTTCGGACTAGCCGACACAGATACGCAGTATTTT	CASSFGLADTDTQYF
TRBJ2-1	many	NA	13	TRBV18	TGTGCCAGCTCACCGGGGGCCGTCGAGGAGCAGTTCTTC	CASSPGAVEEQFF
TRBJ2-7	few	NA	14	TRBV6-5	TGTGCCAGCAGTTATGGGCAGGGCGGCTACGAGCAGTACTTC	CASSYGQGGYEQYF
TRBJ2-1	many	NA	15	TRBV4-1	TGCGCCAGCAGCATCTCAAGCGGGCTGTCCAATGAGCAGTTCTTC	CASSISSGLSNEQFF
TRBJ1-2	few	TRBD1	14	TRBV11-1	TGTGCCAGCAGCTCGGACAGGGGGGCCTATGGCTACACCTTC	CASSSDRGAYGYTF
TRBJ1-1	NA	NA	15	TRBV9	TGTGCCAGCAGCGTGATGAGTGGCATCAACACTGAAGCTTTCTTT	CASSVMSGINTEAFF
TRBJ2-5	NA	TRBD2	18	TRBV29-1	TGCAGCGTTGAAGAAACCCTGGGACTAGCGGGAGGAGAAGAGACCCAGTACTTC	CSVEETLGLAGGEETQYF
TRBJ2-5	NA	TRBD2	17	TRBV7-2	TGTGCCAGCAGCCACCAGACTCTAGCGGGGTCTAAGGAGACCCAGTACTTC	CASSHQTLAGSKETQYF
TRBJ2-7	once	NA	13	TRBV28	TGTGCCAGCGCCGGGTTGATGGGTCACGAGCAGTACTTC	CASAGLMGHEQYF
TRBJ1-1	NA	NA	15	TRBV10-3	TGTGCCATCAGTGACATCGGGACTCCGGGCACTGAAGCTTTCTTT	CAISDIGTPGTEAFF